By share of the sample, the clone carrying this T cell receptor beta chain is medium-sized. The data are from a study of radiation and T cells in renal cell carcinoma. Study-wide context: Nephrectomy followed 15 Gy stereotactic body radiation by 4 weeks.

Using immunoSEQ multiplex PCR, the repertoire was profiled, and TCRdb retains in-frame clones only, with some absent. The sample contains about 95,000 clones, 86% of which appear only once. Time point reported: baseline pretreatment blood. Treatment defined: 15 Gy SBRT to primary tumor, nephrectomy 4 weeks later. The CDR3 length is 14 residues. In germline, CDR1 is MDHEN, CDR2 SYDVKM. Trimming stripped 7 bases from V and 4 bases from J, with 16 bases between. V usage is TRBV28 and J usage is TRBJ2-5; D may be TRBD1 or TRBD2 (5 bases each). The sequence derives from a man aged 50-59 years with renal cell carcinoma. The source material was blood, sampled from a patient whose treatment included radiotherapy and nephrectomy. Here the CDR3 reads CASTTGTQAETQYF. The CDR3 nucleotides read TGTGCCAGCACCACCGGGACCCAAGCAGAGACCCAGTACTTC.